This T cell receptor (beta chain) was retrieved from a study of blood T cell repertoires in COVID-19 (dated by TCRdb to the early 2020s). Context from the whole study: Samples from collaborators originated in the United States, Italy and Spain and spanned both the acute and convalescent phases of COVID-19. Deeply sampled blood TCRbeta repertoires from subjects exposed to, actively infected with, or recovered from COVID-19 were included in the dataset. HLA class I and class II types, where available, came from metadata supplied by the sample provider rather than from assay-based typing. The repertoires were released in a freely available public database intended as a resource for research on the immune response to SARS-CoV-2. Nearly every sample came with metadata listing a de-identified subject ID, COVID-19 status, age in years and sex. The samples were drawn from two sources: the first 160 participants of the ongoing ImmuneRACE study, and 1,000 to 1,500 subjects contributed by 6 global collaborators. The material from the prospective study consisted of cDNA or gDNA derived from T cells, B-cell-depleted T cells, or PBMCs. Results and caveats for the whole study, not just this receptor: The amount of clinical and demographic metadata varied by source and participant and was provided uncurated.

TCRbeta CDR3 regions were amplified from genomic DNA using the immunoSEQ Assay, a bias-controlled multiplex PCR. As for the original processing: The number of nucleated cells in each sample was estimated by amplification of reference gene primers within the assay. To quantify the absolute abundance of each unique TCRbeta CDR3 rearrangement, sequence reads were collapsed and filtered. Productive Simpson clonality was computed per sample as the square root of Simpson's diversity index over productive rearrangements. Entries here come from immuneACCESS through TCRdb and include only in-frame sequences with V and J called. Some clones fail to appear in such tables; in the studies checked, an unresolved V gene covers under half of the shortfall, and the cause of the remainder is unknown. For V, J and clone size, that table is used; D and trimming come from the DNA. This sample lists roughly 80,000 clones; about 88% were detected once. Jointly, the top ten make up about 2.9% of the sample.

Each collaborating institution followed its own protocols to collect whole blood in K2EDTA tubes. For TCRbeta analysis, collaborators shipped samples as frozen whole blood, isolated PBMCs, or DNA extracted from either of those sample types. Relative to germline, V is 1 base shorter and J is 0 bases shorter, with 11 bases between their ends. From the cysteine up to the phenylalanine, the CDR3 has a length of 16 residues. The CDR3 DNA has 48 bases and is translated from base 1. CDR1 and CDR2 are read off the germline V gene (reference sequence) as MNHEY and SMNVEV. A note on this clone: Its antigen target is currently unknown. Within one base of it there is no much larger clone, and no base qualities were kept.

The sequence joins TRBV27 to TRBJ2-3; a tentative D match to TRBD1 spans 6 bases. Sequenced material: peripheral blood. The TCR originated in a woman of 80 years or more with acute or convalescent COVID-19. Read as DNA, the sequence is TGTGCCAGCAGTTTATGGGGACAAACTAGCACAGATACGCAGTATTTT. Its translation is CASSLWGQTSTDTQYF.